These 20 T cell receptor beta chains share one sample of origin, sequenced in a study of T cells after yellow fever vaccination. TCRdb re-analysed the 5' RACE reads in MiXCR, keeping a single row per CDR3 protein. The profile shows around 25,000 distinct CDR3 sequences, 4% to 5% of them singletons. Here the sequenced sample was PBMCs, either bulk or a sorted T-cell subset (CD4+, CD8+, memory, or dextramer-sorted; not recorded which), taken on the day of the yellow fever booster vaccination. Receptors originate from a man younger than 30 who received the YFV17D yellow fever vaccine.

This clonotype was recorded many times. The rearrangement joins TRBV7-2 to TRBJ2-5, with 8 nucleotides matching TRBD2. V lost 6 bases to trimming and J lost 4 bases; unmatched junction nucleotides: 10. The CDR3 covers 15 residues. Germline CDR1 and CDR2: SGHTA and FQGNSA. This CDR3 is CASRRAGARPETQYF. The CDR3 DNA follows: TGTGCCAGCAGACGAGCGGGGGCCCGTCCAGAGACCCAGTACTTC.

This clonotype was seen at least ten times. The CDR3 region has the DNA TGCAGTGCCAGACTACTAGATACGCAGTATTTT. It encodes CSARLLDTQYF. The rearrangement joins TRBV20-1 to TRBJ2-3; a possible D gene is TRBD2 (5 bases). Germline CDR1 reads DFQATT; CDR2 reads SNEGSKA (reference sequence). The length of the CDR3 is 11 residues. The V end was cut by 6 bases, the J end by 5 bases, with 9 bases between.

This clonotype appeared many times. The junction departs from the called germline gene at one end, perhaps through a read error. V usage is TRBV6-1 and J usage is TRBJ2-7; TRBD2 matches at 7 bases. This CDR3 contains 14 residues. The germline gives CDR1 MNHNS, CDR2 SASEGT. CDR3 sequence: CASSEGGGSYEQYF. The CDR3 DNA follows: TGTGCCAGCAGCGAAGGCGGGGGCTCCTACGAGCAGTACTTC.

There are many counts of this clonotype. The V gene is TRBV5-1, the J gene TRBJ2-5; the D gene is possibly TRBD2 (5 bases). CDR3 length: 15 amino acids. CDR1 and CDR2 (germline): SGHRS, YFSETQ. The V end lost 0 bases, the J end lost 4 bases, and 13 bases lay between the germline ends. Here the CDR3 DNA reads TGCGCCAGCAGCTTGGGACCGACTACCCGAGAGACCCAGTACTTC. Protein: CASSLGPTTRETQYF.

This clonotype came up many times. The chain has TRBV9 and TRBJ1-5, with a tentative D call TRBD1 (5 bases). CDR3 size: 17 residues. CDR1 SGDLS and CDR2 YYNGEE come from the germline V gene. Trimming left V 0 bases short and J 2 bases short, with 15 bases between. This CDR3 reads CASSVEGEWTGNQPQHF. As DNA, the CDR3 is TGTGCCAGCAGCGTAGAAGGGGAGTGGACGGGCAATCAGCCCCAGCATTTT.

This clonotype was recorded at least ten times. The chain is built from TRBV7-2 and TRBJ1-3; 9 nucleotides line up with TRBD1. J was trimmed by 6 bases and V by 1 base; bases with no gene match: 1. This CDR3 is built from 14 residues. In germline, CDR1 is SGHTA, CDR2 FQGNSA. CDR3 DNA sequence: TGTGCCAGCAGCTTAGGGACAGGGGTAAACACCATATATTTT. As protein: CASSLGTGVNTIYF.

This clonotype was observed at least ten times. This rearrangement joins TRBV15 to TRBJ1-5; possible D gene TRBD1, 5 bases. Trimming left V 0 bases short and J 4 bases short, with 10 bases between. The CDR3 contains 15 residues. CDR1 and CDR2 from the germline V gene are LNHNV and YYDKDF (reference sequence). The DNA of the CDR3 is TGTGCCACCAGCAGAGACCGGGACTCTAATCAGCCCCAGCATTTT. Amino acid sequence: CATSRDRDSNQPQHF. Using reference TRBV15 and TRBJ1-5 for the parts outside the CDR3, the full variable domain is DAMVIQNPRYQVTQFGKPVTLSCSQTLNHNVMYWYQQKSSQAPKLLFHYYDKDFNNEADTPDNFQSRRPNTSFCFLDIRSPGLGDTAMYLCATSRDRDSNQPQHFGDGTRLSIL.

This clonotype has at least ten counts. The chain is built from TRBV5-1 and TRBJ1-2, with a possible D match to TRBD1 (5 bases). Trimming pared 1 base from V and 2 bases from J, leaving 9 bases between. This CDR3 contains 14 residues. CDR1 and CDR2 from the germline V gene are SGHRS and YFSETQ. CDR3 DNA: TGCGCCAGCAGCTTGTCCCCAGGGAACTATGGCTACACCTTC. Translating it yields CASSLSPGNYGYTF.

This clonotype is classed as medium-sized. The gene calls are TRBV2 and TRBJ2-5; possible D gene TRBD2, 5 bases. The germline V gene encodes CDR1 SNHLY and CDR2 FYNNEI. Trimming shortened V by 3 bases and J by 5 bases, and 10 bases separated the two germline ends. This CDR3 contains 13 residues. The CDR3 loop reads CASSESPGETQYF. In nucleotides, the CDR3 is TGTGCCAGCAGTGAGAGTCCGGGGGAGACCCAGTACTTC.

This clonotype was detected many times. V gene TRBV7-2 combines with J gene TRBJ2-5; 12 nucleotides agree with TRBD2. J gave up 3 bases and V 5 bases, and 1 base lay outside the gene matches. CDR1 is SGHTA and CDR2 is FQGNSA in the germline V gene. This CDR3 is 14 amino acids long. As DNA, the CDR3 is TGTGCCAGCAGCCGGACTAGCGGGAAAGAGACCCAGTACTTC. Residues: CASSRTSGKETQYF.

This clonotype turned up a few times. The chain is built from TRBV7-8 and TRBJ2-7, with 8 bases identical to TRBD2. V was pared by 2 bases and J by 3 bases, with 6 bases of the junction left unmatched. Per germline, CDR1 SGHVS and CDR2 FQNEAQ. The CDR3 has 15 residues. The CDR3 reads CASSLNSGLGYEQYF. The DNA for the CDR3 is TGTGCCAGCAGCTTAAACTCGGGACTAGGCTACGAGCAGTACTTC.

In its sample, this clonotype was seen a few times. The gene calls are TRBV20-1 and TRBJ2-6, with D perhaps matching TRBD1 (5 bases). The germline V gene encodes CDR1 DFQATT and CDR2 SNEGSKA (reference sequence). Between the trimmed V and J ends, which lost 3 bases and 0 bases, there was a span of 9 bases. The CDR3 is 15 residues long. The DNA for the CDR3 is TGCAGTGCTAGGGGGCTGAGCTCTGGGGCCAACGTCCTGACTTTC. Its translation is CSARGLSSGANVLTF.

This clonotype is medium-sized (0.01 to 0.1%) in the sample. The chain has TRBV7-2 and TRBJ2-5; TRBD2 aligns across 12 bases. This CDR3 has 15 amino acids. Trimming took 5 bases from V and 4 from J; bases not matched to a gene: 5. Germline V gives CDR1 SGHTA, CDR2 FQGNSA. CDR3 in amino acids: CASSGKGLAGETQYF. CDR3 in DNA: TGTGCCAGCAGCGGGAAGGGACTAGCGGGAGAGACCCAGTACTTC.

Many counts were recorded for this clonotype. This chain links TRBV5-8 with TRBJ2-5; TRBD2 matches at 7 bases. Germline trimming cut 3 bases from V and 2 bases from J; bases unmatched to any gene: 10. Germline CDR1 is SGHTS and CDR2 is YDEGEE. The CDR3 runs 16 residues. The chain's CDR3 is CASSSSKRGLQETQYF. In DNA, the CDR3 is TGTGCCAGCAGCTCCTCCAAGCGGGGCCTTCAAGAGACCCAGTACTTC.

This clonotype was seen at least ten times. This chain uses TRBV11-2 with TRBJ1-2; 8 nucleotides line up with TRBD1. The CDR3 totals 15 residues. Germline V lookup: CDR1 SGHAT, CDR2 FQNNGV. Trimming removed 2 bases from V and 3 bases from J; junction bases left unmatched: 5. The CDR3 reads CASSLFQGADYGYTF. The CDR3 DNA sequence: TGTGCCAGCAGCTTATTCCAGGGGGCGGACTATGGCTACACCTTC.

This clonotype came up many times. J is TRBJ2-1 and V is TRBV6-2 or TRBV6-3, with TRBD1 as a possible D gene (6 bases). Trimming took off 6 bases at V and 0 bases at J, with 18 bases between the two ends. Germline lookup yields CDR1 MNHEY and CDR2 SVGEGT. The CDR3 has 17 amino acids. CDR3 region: CASRRDVGHLSYNEQFF. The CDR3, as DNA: TGTGCCAGCAGGCGAGACGTGGGACACCTCTCCTACAATGAGCAGTTCTTC.

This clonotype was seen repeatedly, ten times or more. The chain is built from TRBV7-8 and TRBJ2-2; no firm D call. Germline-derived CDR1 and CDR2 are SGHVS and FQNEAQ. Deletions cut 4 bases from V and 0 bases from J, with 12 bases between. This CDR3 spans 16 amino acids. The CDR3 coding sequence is TGTGCCAGCAGCTCACCCGACACCGCGAACACCGGGGAGCTGTTTTTT. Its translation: CASSSPDTANTGELFF. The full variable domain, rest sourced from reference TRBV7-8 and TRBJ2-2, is GAGVSQSPRYKVAKRGQDVALRCDPISGHVSLFWYQQALGQGPEFLTYFQNEAQLDKSGLPSDRFFAERPEGSVSTLKIQRTQQEDSAVYLCASSSPDTANTGELFFGEGSRLTVL.

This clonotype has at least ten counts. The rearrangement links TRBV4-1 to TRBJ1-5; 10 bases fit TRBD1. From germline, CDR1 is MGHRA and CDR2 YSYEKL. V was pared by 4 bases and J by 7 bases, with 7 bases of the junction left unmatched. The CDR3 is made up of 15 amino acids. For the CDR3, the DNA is TGCGCCAGCAGCCTAGGGACAGGGGCCTCACAGCCCCAGCATTTT. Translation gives CASSLGTGASQPQHF.

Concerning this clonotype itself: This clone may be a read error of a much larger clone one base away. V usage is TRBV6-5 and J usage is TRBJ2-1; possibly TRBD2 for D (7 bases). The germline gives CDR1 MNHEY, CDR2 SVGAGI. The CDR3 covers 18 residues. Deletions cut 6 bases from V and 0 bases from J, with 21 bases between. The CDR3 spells CASSRAGGALHSYNEQFF. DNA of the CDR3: TGTGCCAGCAGCCGCGCTGGGGGGGCCTTACACTCCTACAATGAGCAGTTCTTC.

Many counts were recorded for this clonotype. CDR3 loop: CASSFATSGGAHEQFF. The CDR3, as DNA: TGCGCCAGCAGCTTTGCGACTAGCGGGGGGGCCCATGAGCAGTTCTTC. This chain joins TRBV5-1 and TRBJ2-1, with TRBD2 matching 14 bases. J gave up 8 bases and V 2 bases, and 6 bases lay outside the gene matches. Germline values: CDR1 SGHRS, CDR2 YFSETQ. This CDR3 is built from 16 residues.